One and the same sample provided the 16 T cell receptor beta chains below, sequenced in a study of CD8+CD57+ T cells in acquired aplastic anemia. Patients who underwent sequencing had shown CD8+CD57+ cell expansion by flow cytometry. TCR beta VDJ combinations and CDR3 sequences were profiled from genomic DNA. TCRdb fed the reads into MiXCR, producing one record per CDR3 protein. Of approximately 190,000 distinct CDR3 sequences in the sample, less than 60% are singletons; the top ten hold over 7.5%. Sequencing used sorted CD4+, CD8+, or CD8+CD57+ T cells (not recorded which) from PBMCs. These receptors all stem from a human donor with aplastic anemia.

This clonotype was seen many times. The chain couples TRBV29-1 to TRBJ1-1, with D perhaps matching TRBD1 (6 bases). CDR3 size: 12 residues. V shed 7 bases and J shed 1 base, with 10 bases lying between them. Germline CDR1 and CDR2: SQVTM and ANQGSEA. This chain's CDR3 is CSAGTSNTEAFF. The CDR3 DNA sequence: TGCAGCGCCGGGACATCGAACACTGAAGCTTTCTTT.

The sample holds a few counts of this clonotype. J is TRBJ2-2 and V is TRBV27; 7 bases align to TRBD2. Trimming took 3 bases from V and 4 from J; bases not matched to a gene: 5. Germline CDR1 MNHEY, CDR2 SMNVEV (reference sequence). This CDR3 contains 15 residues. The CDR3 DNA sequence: TGTGCCAGCAGTTTCCCCGGGGGGATCACCGGGGAGCTGTTTTTT. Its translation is CASSFPGGITGELFF.

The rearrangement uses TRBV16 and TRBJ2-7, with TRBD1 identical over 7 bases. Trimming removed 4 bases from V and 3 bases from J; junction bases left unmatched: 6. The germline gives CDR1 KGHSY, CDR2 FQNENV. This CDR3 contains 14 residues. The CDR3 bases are TGTGCCAGCAGCCGGACAGGTCCTTACTACGAGCAGTACTTC. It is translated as CASSRTGPYYEQYF.

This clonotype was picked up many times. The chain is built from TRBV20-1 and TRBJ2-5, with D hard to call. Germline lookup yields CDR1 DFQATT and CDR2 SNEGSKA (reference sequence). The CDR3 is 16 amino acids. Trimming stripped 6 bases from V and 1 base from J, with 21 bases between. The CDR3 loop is CSAPNLSPILQETQYF. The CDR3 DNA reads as TGCAGTGCCCCAAACCTGAGCCCGATCCTCCAAGAGACCCAGTACTTC.

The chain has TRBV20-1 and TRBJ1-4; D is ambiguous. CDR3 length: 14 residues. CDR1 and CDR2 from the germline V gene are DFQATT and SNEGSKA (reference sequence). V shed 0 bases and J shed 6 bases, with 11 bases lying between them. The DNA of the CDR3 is TGCAGTGCTAGAGATGGTGTCTCGGATGAAAAACTGTTTTTT. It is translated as CSARDGVSDEKLFF.

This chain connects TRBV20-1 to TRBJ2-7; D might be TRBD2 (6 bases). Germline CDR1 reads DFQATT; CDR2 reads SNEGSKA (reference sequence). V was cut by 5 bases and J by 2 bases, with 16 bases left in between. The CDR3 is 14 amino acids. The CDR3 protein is CSAPPIGTPYEQYF. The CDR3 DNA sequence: TGCAGTGCTCCACCAATTGGGACTCCCTACGAGCAGTACTTC.

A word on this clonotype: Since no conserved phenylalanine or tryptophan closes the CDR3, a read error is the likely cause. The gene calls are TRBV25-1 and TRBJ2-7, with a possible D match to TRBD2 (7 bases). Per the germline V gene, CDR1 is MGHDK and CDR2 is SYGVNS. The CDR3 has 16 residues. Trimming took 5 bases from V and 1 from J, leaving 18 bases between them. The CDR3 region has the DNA TGTGCCAGCAGTTTTGGCGGGGGCAGGGGATCCTACGAGCAGTACTCC. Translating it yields CASSFGGGRGSYEQYS.

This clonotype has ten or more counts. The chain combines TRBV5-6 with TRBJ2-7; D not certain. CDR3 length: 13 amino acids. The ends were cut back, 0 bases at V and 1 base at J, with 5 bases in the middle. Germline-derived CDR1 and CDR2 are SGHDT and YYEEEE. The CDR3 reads CASSLGRSYEQYF. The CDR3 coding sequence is TGTGCCAGCAGCTTGGGACGGTCCTACGAGCAGTACTTC.

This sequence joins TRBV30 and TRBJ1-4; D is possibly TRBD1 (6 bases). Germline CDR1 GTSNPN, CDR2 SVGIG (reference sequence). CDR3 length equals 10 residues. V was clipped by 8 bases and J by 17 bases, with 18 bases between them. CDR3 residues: CAGLRDTPFF. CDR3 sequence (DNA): TGTGCCGGCCTCCGGGACACCCCCTTTTTT.

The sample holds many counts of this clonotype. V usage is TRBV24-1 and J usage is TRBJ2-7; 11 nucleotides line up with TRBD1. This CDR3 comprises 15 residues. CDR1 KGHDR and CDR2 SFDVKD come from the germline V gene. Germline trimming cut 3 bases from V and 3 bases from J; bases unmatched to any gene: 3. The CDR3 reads CATSDPGQGDYEQYF. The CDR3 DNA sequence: TGTGCCACCAGTGATCCGGGACAGGGGGACTACGAGCAGTACTTC.

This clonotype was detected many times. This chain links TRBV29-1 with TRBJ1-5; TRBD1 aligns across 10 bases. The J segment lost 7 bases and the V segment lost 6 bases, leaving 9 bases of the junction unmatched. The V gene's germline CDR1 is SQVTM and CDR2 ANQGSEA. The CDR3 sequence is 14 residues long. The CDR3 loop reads CSVPGTGVGQPQHF. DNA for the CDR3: TGCAGCGTGCCCGGGACAGGGGTGGGACAGCCCCAGCATTTT.

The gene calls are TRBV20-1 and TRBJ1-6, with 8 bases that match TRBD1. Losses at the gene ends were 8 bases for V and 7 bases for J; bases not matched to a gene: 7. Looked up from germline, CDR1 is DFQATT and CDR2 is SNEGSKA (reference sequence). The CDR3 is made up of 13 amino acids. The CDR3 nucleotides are TGCAGTACTTCAGGGGGCCCGAATTCACCCCTCCACTTT. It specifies CSTSGGPNSPLHF.

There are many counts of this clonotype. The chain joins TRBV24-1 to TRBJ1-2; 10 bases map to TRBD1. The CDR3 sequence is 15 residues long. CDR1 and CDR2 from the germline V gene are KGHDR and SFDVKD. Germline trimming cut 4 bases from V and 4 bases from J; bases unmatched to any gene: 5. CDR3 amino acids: CATSDKDRGSYGYTF. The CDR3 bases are TGTGCCACCAGTGACAAGGACAGGGGGAGCTATGGCTACACCTTC.

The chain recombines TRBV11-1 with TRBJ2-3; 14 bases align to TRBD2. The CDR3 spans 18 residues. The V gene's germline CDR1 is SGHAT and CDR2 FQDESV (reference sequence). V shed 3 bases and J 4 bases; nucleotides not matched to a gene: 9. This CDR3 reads CASSFSGTSGSNADTQYF. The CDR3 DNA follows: TGTGCCAGCAGCTTCTCCGGGACTAGCGGGAGTAACGCAGATACGCAGTATTTT. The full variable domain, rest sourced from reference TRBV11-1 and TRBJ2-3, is EAEVAQSPRYKITEKSQAVAFWCDPISGHATLYWYRQILGQGPELLVQFQDESVVDDSQLPKDRFSAERLKGVDSTLKIQPAELGDSAMYLCASSFSGTSGSNADTQYFGPGTRLTVL.

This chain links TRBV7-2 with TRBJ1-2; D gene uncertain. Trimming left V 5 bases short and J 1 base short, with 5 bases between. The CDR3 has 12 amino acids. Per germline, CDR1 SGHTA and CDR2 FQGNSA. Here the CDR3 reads CASSPGNYGYTF. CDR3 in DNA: TGTGCCAGCAGCCCGGGTAACTATGGCTACACCTTC.

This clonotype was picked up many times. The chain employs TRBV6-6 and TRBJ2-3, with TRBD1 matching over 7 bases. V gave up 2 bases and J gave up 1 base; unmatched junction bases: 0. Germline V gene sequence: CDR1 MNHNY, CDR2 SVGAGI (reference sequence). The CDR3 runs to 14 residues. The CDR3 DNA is TGTGCCAGCAGTTACAGGGGGCGCACAGATACGCAGTATTTT. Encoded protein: CASSYRGRTDTQYF.